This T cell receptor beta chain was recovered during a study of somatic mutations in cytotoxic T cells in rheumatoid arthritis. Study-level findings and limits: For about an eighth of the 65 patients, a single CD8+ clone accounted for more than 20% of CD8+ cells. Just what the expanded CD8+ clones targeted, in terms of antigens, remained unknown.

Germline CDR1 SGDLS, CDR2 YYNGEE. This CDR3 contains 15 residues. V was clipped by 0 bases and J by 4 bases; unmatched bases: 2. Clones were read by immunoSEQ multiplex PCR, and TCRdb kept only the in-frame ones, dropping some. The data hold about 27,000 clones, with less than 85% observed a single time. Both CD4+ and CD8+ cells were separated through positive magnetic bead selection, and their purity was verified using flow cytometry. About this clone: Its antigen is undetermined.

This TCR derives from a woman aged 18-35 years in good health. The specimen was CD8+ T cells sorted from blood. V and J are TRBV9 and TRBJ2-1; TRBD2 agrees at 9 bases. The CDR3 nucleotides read TGTGCCAGCAGCGTAGGCGGGGGGGTTTACAATGAGCAGTTCTTC. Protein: CASSVGGGVYNEQFF.